These 13 T cell receptor beta chains share one sample of origin, sequenced in a study of cytomegalovirus exposure and HLA in healthy donors. PCR amplification relied on 60 Vbeta primers (plus 13 Jbeta primers). The table came from immunoSEQ multiplex PCR; TCRdb's copy has only in-frame clones and leaves some out. The data contain 100,000 to 150,000 clones, roughly four fifths of them singletons. Sequencing was performed on PBMCs. Every receptor here comes from a woman between 45 and 60 years old in good health and CMV-seronegative.

The chain is built from TRBV27 and TRBJ2-7; possible D gene TRBD1, 6 bases. From germline, CDR1 is MNHEY and CDR2 SMNVEV (reference sequence). The V and J ends lost 5 bases and 0 bases respectively, with 14 bases between them. The CDR3 is 15 residues long. The CDR3 loop reads CASSPDWGLSYEQYF. The CDR3, as DNA: TGTGCCAGCAGTCCAGATTGGGGGCTCTCCTACGAGCAGTACTTC.

The rearrangement joins TRBV9 to TRBJ2-3; a weak D match, TRBD2 (5 bases). The ends were cut back, 0 bases at V and 0 bases at J, with 11 bases in the middle. The CDR3 is 16 amino acids. Germline CDR1 SGDLS, CDR2 YYNGEE. DNA for the CDR3: TGTGCCAGCAGCGTAGTTAGCGAACCTAGCACAGATACGCAGTATTTT. Translation gives CASSVVSEPSTDTQYF.

The chain employs TRBV27 and TRBJ1-3; TRBD1 matches at 8 bases. Germline V gene data show CDR1 as MNHEY and CDR2 as SMNVEV (reference sequence). This CDR3 comprises 16 residues. J gave up 5 bases and V 5 bases, and 11 bases lay outside the gene matches. DNA of the CDR3: TGTGCCAGCAGTCCAACAAGGACAGGGCGAAGAAACACCATATATTTT. Its translation: CASSPTRTGRRNTIYF.

For the CDR3, the DNA is TGCGCCAGCAGCCAAAGCCCACCGACAGGGGGAGGACAGCCCCAGCATTTT. This gives the protein CASSQSPPTGGGQPQHF. The chain joins TRBV4-1 to TRBJ1-5, with 9 bases identical to TRBD1. The CDR3 loop spans 17 amino acids. Trimming removed 2 bases from V and 7 bases from J; junction bases left unmatched: 12. CDR1 MGHRA and CDR2 YSYEKL come from the germline V gene.

The V and J genes are TRBV5-3 and TRBJ2-7; 8 bases map to TRBD2. TRBV5-3 is an ORF, and what it does is uncertain. V trimming: 3 bases; J trimming: 7 bases; junction bases outside the gene matches: 33. The CDR3 length is 22 residues. The CDR3 sequence is CARSWIILAVEDQRMVWGEQYV. Here the CDR3 DNA reads TGTGCCAGAAGCTGGATTATACTAGCGGTGGAGGATCAGAGGATGGTTTGGGGGGAGCAGTACGTC.

This clone was detected a few times. This sequence joins TRBV5-4 and TRBJ1-1; maybe TRBD1 (6 bases). The V end was cut by 1 base, the J end by 1 base, with 8 bases between. The CDR3 runs 14 residues. Per the germline V gene, CDR1 is SGHNT and CDR2 is YYREEE (reference sequence). CDR3 in DNA: TGTGCCAGCAGCTTGACAGGGCAGAACACTGAAGCTTTCTTT. This sequence encodes CASSLTGQNTEAFF.

The rearrangement uses TRBV4-3 and TRBJ1-3; 7 bases align to TRBD1. Germline V CDR1 and CDR2: LGHNA, YSLEER. The CDR3 has 16 residues. Trimming at V came to 3 bases and at J to 3 bases, leaving 8 bases not matched to a gene. CDR3 bases: TGCGCCAGCAGCCAGAGACAGGGAAGCGGTGGAAACACCATATATTTT. Its translation is CASSQRQGSGGNTIYF.

The V and J genes are TRBV29-1 and TRBJ2-7; no clear D gene. There are 14 residues in the CDR3. With 2 bases removed from V and 3 bases from J, the gap between germline ends came to 14 bases. In germline, CDR1 is SQVTM, CDR2 ANQGSEA. The CDR3 DNA reads as TGCAGCGTTGAACTCCGTGGGCAGTACTACGAGCAGTACTTC. It is translated as CSVELRGQYYEQYF.

The J gene is TRBJ2-7, the V gene TRBV13; D might be TRBD2 (6 bases). The germline gives CDR1 PRHDT, CDR2 FYEKMQ (reference sequence). This CDR3 has 15 residues. V lost 4 bases, J lost 7 bases, and 20 bases lay in between. This CDR3 is CASSSGTGAKGEQYF. The CDR3 region has the DNA TGTGCCAGCAGCTCAGGGACGGGAGCAAAGGGTGAGCAGTACTTC.

Worth noting for this clone: One end of the junction does not line up with germline, which may come from a read error. This chain joins TRBV25-1 and TRBJ1-1, with 9 positions matching TRBD1. Germline CDR1 MGHDK, CDR2 SYGVNS. The CDR3 totals 15 residues. The CDR3 protein is CASSQYRGQDTEAFF. The CDR3 nucleotides are TGTGCCAGCAGTCAATACAGGGGGCAAGACACTGAAGCTTTCTTT.

The chain links TRBV6-5 to TRBJ1-5; the D gene is possibly TRBD1 (5 bases). The CDR3 has 14 residues. Germline CDR1 is MNHEY and CDR2 is SVGAGI. With 6 bases removed from V and 4 bases from J, the gap between germline ends came to 13 bases. The CDR3 region is CASSGRQTNQPQHF. The CDR3 DNA sequence: TGTGCCAGCAGCGGCCGACAGACTAATCAGCCCCAGCATTTT.

The V and J genes are TRBV19 and TRBJ1-6; 10 bases are shared with TRBD1. The germline gives CDR1 LNHDA, CDR2 SQIVND (reference sequence). The CDR3 sequence is 17 residues long. The V segment lost 6 bases and the J segment 7 bases; nucleotides outside the gene matches: 12. The CDR3 region is CASRNWIGQGGNSPLHF. Here the CDR3 DNA reads TGTGCCAGTAGAAACTGGATCGGACAGGGGGGAAATTCACCCCTCCACTTT.

The chain combines TRBV28 with TRBJ2-7; 10 nucleotides line up with TRBD2. The V gene's germline CDR1 is MDHEN and CDR2 SYDVKM. Trimming removed 2 bases from V and 2 bases from J; junction bases left unmatched: 6. The CDR3 extends over 16 amino acids. Here the CDR3 DNA reads TGTGCCAGCAGTTTAGGAACTAGCGGGACCCCCTACGAGCAGTACTTC. Protein: CASSLGTSGTPYEQYF. The whole variable domain, filled in from reference TRBV28 and TRBJ2-7, reads DVKVTQSSRYLVKRTGEKVFLECVQDMDHENMFWYRQDPGLGLRLIYFSYDVKMKEKGDIPEGYSVSREKKERFSLILESASTNQTSMYLCASSLGTSGTPYEQYFGPGTRLTVT.